These 28 T cell receptor beta chains came from one sample sequenced in a study of cytomegalovirus exposure and HLA in healthy donors (dated by TCRdb to 2015 to 2018). Library creation used the immunoSEQ multiplex PCR assay. For the multiplex PCR, a mixture combining 60 forward primers for TCR Vbeta segments and 13 reverse primers for TCR Jbeta segments was used. TCRdb retrieved this table from immuneACCESS and kept in-frame rearrangements only. Not all clones are present; in checked studies, unresolved V genes account for under half, and no reason is known for the remainder. A total of roughly 150,000 clones appear in this sample, around 72% of them only once. The ten largest clones take up 2% to 3% of the sample. The specimen was PBMCs. These receptor sequences come from a female donor in good health and CMV-seronegative.

This clone was observed once. The CDR3 reads CASARTADDQPQHF. CDR3 coding DNA: TGTGCCAGCGCCCGAACGGCGGATGATCAGCCCCAGCATTTT. The gene calls are TRBV6-5 and TRBJ1-5, with D hard to call. V dropped 8 bases and J dropped 5 bases, with 16 bases sitting between them. The CDR3 runs 14 residues. Germline CDR1 MNHEY, CDR2 SVGAGI.

The rearrangement joins TRBV7-2 to TRBJ2-1, with TRBD1 matching 9 bases. CDR1 SGHTA and CDR2 FQGNSA come from the germline V gene. This CDR3 is built from 17 residues. J gave up 2 bases and V 5 bases, and 10 bases lay outside the gene matches. The CDR3 protein is CASSLSRDRVAYNEQFF. The CDR3 DNA is TGTGCCAGCAGCCTAAGCCGGGACAGGGTAGCCTACAATGAGCAGTTCTTC. Supplemented by reference TRBV7-2 and TRBJ2-1, the full variable domain reads GAGVSQSPSNKVTEKGKDVELRCDPISGHTALYWYRQSLGQGLEFLIYFQGNSAPDKSGLPSDRFSAERTGGSVSTLTIQRTQQEDSAVYLCASSLSRDRVAYNEQFFGPGTRLTVL.

This chain links TRBV15 with TRBJ2-1, with 10 bases lining up with TRBD2. J lost 2 bases, V lost 3 bases, and 1 base had no gene match. The length of the CDR3 is 15 residues. Looked up from germline, CDR1 is LNHNV and CDR2 is YYDKDF (reference sequence). CDR3 amino acids: CATSSGTSAYNEQFF. The CDR3 DNA reads TGTGCCACCAGCAGTGGGACTAGCGCCTACAATGAGCAGTTCTTC.

The chain combines TRBV18 with TRBJ2-3, with 8 bases fitting TRBD1. Germline V gene data show CDR1 as KGHSH and CDR2 as LQKENI. This CDR3 comprises 16 residues. V dropped 4 bases and J dropped 5; count of bases not matched to a gene: 11. The DNA of the CDR3 is TGTGCCAGCTCACTATCGACAGGGGCCACTGGAGATACGCAGTATTTT. This encodes CASSLSTGATGDTQYF.

The chain couples TRBV11-2 to TRBJ2-1; 9 nucleotides agree with TRBD2. The CDR3 contains 18 residues. Germline-derived CDR1 and CDR2 are SGHAT and FQNNGV. V lost 2 bases and J lost 0; bases outside the gene matches: 8. The DNA of the CDR3 is TGTGCCAGCAGCTTACAATATAGCGGGAGCCGCTCCTACAATGAGCAGTTCTTC. It is translated as CASSLQYSGSRSYNEQFF.

The chain links TRBV11-2 to TRBJ2-7; 9 bases are a match to TRBD1. The CDR3 sequence is 15 residues long. With 0 bases clipped from V and 0 bases from J, the junction kept 0 bases outside the gene matches. Germline loops: CDR1 SGHAT, CDR2 FQNNGV. CDR3 protein: CASSLEDRGSYEQYF. The CDR3 DNA is TGTGCCAGCAGCTTAGAGGACAGGGGCTCCTACGAGCAGTACTTC.

The chain combines TRBV2 with TRBJ2-2; TRBD2 aligns across 10 bases. This CDR3 comprises 15 residues. Unmatched junction bases numbered 1, after V lost 5 bases and J lost 1 base. The germline gives CDR1 SNHLY, CDR2 FYNNEI. Written as DNA, the CDR3 is TGTGCCAGCAGTTCTAGCGGGGGGAACACCGGGGAGCTGTTTTTT. Protein sequence: CASSSSGGNTGELFF.

The genes are TRBV28 and TRBJ2-7; weak D call: TRBD2 (6 bases). Germline V gene sequence: CDR1 MDHEN, CDR2 SYDVKM. This CDR3 region has 11 residues. Between the trimmed V and J ends, which lost 5 bases and 4 bases, there was a span of 6 bases. CDR3 region: CASSREYEQYF. CDR3 DNA: TGTGCCAGCAGTCGGGAGTACGAGCAGTACTTC.

The V gene is TRBV5-6, the J gene TRBJ2-3; no reliable D call. CDR1 is SGHDT and CDR2 is YYEEEE in the germline V gene. The V gene lost 0 bases and the J gene lost 2 bases, with 4 bases spanning the gap. The CDR3 loop spans 13 amino acids. The CDR3: CASSLGHTDTQYF. CDR3 DNA: TGTGCCAGCAGCTTGGGACACACAGATACGCAGTATTTT.

J is TRBJ2-2 and V is TRBV10-2; 8 bases align to TRBD2. Germline CDR1 and CDR2: WSHSY and SAAADI. Trimming removed 0 bases from V and 5 bases from J; junction bases left unmatched: 2. This CDR3 spans 15 amino acids. The CDR3 nucleotides read TGCGCCAGCAGTGAGTCGGCGGGAGGAACCGGGGAGCTGTTTTTT. This codes for CASSESAGGTGELFF.

The J gene is TRBJ2-7, the V gene TRBV27; TRBD1 aligns across 9 bases. Per the germline V gene, CDR1 is MNHEY and CDR2 is SMNVEV (reference sequence). V shed 4 bases and J 5 bases; nucleotides not matched to a gene: 3. CDR3 length: 13 amino acids. CDR3 residues: CASSWRQGDEQYF. For the CDR3, the DNA is TGTGCCAGCAGTTGGAGACAGGGGGACGAGCAGTACTTC.

This rearrangement joins TRBV4-2 to TRBJ1-5, with a tentative D call TRBD1 (6 bases). Germline CDR1 and CDR2: LGHNA and YNFKEQ. Trimming shortened V by 2 bases and J by 7 bases, and 18 bases separated the two germline ends. The CDR3 runs to 16 residues. CDR3 sequence: CASSQSTGTQKQPQHF. The CDR3 nucleotides read TGTGCCAGCAGCCAATCCACCGGGACACAGAAACAGCCCCAGCATTTT.

The chain joins TRBV10-1 to TRBJ1-2; the D is unclear. The CDR3 consists of 13 residues. The V and J ends lost 3 bases and 1 base respectively, with 6 bases between them. CDR1 and CDR2 from the germline V gene are WNHNN and SYGVQD (reference sequence). The CDR3: CASSELRNYGYTF. In DNA, the CDR3 is TGCGCCAGCAGTGAACTACGTAACTATGGCTACACCTTC.

The rearrangement links TRBV19 to TRBJ2-4, with TRBD1 identical over 7 bases. Germline CDR1 is LNHDA and CDR2 is SQIVND (reference sequence). The CDR3 is made up of 18 amino acids. With 5 bases clipped from V and 0 bases from J, the junction kept 13 bases outside the gene matches. The CDR3 nucleotides read TGTGCCAGTAGTTCCGCCAGGGGGTCAGACAGAGCCAAAAACATTCAGTACTTC. As protein: CASSSARGSDRAKNIQYF.

CDR3 sequence reads: CASSQAPGVTGELFF. The CDR3 DNA reads as TGCGCCAGCAGCCAAGCTCCAGGGGTAACCGGGGAGCTGTTTTTT. This chain links TRBV4-3 with TRBJ2-2; D is perhaps TRBD1 (6 bases). V was trimmed by 1 base and J by 5 bases, leaving 11 bases between them. The CDR3 extends over 15 amino acids. Germline assignment: CDR1 LGHNA and CDR2 YSLEER.

This chain joins TRBV7-2 and TRBJ1-2, with unresolved D. The ends were cut back, 2 bases at V and 4 bases at J, with 5 bases in the middle. Germline V lookup: CDR1 SGHTA, CDR2 FQGNSA. This CDR3 is built from 12 residues. The chain's CDR3 is CASSLNGYGYTF. CDR3 coding DNA: TGTGCCAGCAGCTTAAACGGCTATGGCTACACCTTC.

V is TRBV7-9 and J is TRBJ2-1; D might be TRBD2 (6 bases). CDR1 is SEHNR and CDR2 is FQNEAQ in the germline V gene (reference sequence). V was pared by 5 bases and J by 8 bases, with 16 bases between. The CDR3 sequence is 14 residues long. This CDR3 reads CASSPGAGLDEQFF. The CDR3 DNA is TGTGCCAGCAGCCCCGGGGCGGGATTAGATGAGCAGTTCTTC.

The rearrangement joins TRBV30 to TRBJ2-3, with no clear D. The CDR3 consists of 13 residues. Germline assignment: CDR1 GTSNPN and CDR2 SVGIG (reference sequence). Trimming removed 0 bases at V and 4 bases at J, with 8 bases between. For the CDR3, the DNA is TGTGCCTGGAGTGTACAGAGCCCAGATACGCAGTATTTT. It codes for CAWSVQSPDTQYF.

The J gene is TRBJ2-7, the V gene TRBV9; 7 bases match TRBD1. The germline CDR1 and CDR2 sequences are SGDLS and YYNGEE. The length of the CDR3 is 14 residues. V lost 0 bases and J lost 3; bases outside the gene matches: 3. CDR3 residues: CASSVGTGDYEQYF. The CDR3, as DNA: TGTGCCAGCAGCGTAGGAACAGGGGACTACGAGCAGTACTTC.

The chain couples TRBV9 to TRBJ1-3; 8 bases agree with TRBD1. This CDR3 comprises 15 residues. Germline V CDR1 and CDR2: SGDLS, YYNGEE. V shed 5 bases, J shed 0 bases, and the junction held 4 bases outside the gene matches. CDR3 nucleotides: TGTGCCAGCAGGGGAGACAGGGGCTCTGGAAACACCATATATTTT. It is translated as CASRGDRGSGNTIYF.

The genes are TRBV21-1 and TRBJ1-1; the tabulated D call, TRBD1, remains unverified against the DNA. TRBV21-1 is reported as a pseudogene. There are 16 residues in the CDR3. The CDR3 sequence: CASSIYRDRGWTEAFF. The CDR3 DNA sequence: TGTGCCAGCAGCATTTACCGGGACAGGGGGTGGACTGAAGCTTTCTTT.

V and J are TRBV5-4 and TRBJ2-7, with 9 bases lining up with TRBD2. This CDR3 has 15 amino acids. V shed 4 bases, J shed 2 bases, and the junction held 7 bases outside the gene matches. CDR1 is SGHNT and CDR2 is YYREEE in the germline V gene (reference sequence). CDR3 sequence (DNA): TGTGCCAGCAGCAAGACTAGCGGCGTTCCCTACGAGCAGTACTTC. Its protein is CASSKTSGVPYEQYF.

V gene TRBV7-8 combines with J gene TRBJ1-6; D might be TRBD1 (6 bases). Germline values: CDR1 SGHVS, CDR2 FQNEAQ. This CDR3 spans 15 amino acids. Trimming cost V 6 bases and J 7 bases, with 16 bases left between them. This CDR3 is CASSHRGQKNSPLHF. The CDR3 coding sequence is TGTGCCAGCAGTCACCGGGGACAAAAAAATTCACCCCTCCACTTT.

CDR3 residues: CASSESGSFSGYTF. The CDR3 nucleotides are TGTGCCAGCAGTGAATCTGGCTCCTTTTCTGGCTACACCTTC. The rearrangement uses TRBV25-1 and TRBJ1-2; D is undetermined. The CDR3 loop spans 14 amino acids. V lost 1 base and J lost 7, with 13 bases in between. Per the germline V gene, CDR1 is MGHDK and CDR2 is SYGVNS.

The CDR3 region has the DNA TGTGCCAGAAGCCCCCGGACGGAAGGGGTCACTGAAGCTTTCTTT. The encoded protein is CARSPRTEGVTEAFF. V gene TRBV7-5 combines with J gene TRBJ1-1; the table gives TRBD1 as D, unverified against the DNA. TRBV7-5 is given as a pseudogene. The CDR3 has 15 residues.

This clone has just one count. The rearrangement links TRBV30 to TRBJ2-2, with a weak D call TRBD1 (6 bases). Trimming left V 1 base short and J 5 bases short, with 8 bases between. The V gene's germline CDR1 is GTSNPN and CDR2 SVGIG (reference sequence). CDR3 length: 13 residues. The CDR3 loop is CAWSDRGTGELFF. Written as DNA, the CDR3 is TGTGCCTGGAGTGATAGGGGGACCGGGGAGCTGTTTTTT.

This CDR3 is CASSLAAPSYEQYF. CDR3 sequence (DNA): TGTGCCAGCAGCTTAGCGGCCCCCTCCTACGAGCAGTACTTC. The rearrangement links TRBV7-2 to TRBJ2-7, with D hard to call. This CDR3 contains 14 residues. Trimming removed 0 bases at V and 0 bases at J, with 6 bases between. The germline V gene encodes CDR1 SGHTA and CDR2 FQGNSA.

The chain has TRBV5-1 and TRBJ2-5; TRBD2 aligns across 10 bases. V trimming: 4 bases; J trimming: 5 bases; junction bases outside the gene matches: 8. The CDR3 sequence is 15 residues long. The germline gives CDR1 SGHRS, CDR2 YFSETQ. Written as DNA, the CDR3 is TGCGCCAGCAGCCTGGCTAGCGGGAGAACTGAGACCCAGTACTTC. Residues: CASSLASGRTETQYF.